This entry lists 28 T cell receptor beta chains sequenced from one sample in a study of cytomegalovirus exposure and HLA in healthy donors. The PCR contained 60 Vbeta and 13 Jbeta primers. Here immunoSEQ multiplex PCR was the method, and the copy in TCRdb shows in-frame clones only, minus some. Among around 120,000 clones listed, roughly three fifths were seen once. Specimen: PBMCs. The receptors come from a man aged 30-40 years in good health and CMV-seropositive.

A remark on this clone: The sample holds other DNA sequences that translate to the same CDR3. V is TRBV18 and J is TRBJ2-5; 10 positions agree with TRBD2. Germline V gene data show CDR1 as KGHSH and CDR2 as LQKENI. CDR3 length equals 18 residues. With V trimmed by 0 bases and J by 5 bases, 12 bases remained unmatched. The CDR3 is CASSPPRGTSGGVETQYF. The CDR3 DNA is TGTGCCAGCTCACCACCCCGCGGGACCAGCGGGGGGGTTGAGACCCAGTACTTC.

The chain uses TRBV2 and TRBJ1-2, with D maybe TRBD1 (6 bases). The CDR3 is made up of 11 amino acids. Germline V gene lookup returns CDR1 SNHLY and CDR2 FYNNEI. V was cut by 7 bases and J by 6 bases, with 9 bases left in between. The CDR3 DNA sequence: TGTGCCAGCATGAGGGACAATGGCTACACCTTC. Protein: CASMRDNGYTF. The full variable domain, its missing parts supplied by reference TRBV2 and TRBJ1-2, is EPEVTQTPSHQVTQMGQEVILRCVPISNHLYFYWYRQILGQKVEFLVSFYNNEISEKSEIFDDQFSVERPDGSNFTLKIRSTKLEDSAMYFCASMRDNGYTFGSGTRLTVV.

This chain joins TRBV4-1 and TRBJ2-5, with D maybe TRBD1 (6 bases). Trimming shortened V by 2 bases and J by 1 base, and 14 bases separated the two germline ends. The CDR3 covers 16 residues. The germline gives CDR1 MGHRA, CDR2 YSYEKL. In DNA, the CDR3 is TGCGCCAGCAGCCAACTAACCGGGACATTCCAAGAGACCCAGTACTTC. Protein sequence: CASSQLTGTFQETQYF.

This chain connects TRBV5-1 to TRBJ1-5; 9 positions agree with TRBD1. The germline V gene has CDR1 SGHRS and CDR2 YFSETQ. This CDR3 has 15 residues. V lost 4 bases and J lost 5; bases outside the gene matches: 7. CDR3 protein: CASSPGTGRDQPQHF. The CDR3 nucleotides read TGCGCCAGCAGCCCGGGGACAGGGAGGGATCAGCCCCAGCATTTT.

This clone has only a few counts. The rearrangement joins TRBV5-1 to TRBJ2-3, with 9 positions matching TRBD2. V shed 4 bases and J 4 bases; nucleotides not matched to a gene: 13. The CDR3 runs to 17 residues. CDR1 SGHRS and CDR2 YFSETQ come from the germline V gene. Here the CDR3 DNA reads TGCGCCAGCAGCCCTGGGGGAGGAGCGGGGGGCTCAGATACGCAGTATTTT. It specifies CASSPGGGAGGSDTQYF.

V is TRBV5-1 and J is TRBJ2-5; 8 positions match TRBD1. J gave up 4 bases and V 2 bases, and 13 bases lay outside the gene matches. This CDR3 region has 17 residues. Germline values: CDR1 SGHRS, CDR2 YFSETQ. CDR3 in DNA: TGCGCCAGCAGCTTCACCCTCGGACAGGGTGTGGGAGAGACCCAGTACTTC. Translated: CASSFTLGQGVGETQYF. The full variable domain, completed using reference TRBV5-1 and TRBJ2-5, is KAGVTQTPRYLIKTRGQQVTLSCSPISGHRSVSWYQQTPGQGLQFLFEYFSETQRNKGNFPGRFSGRQFSNSRSEMNVSTLELGDSALYLCASSFTLGQGVGETQYFGPGTRLLVL.

The rearrangement links TRBV7-9 to TRBJ2-5; no clear D gene. The DNA end favors TRBJ2-7, so the J call may be wrong. Germline loops: CDR1 SEHNR, CDR2 FQNEAQ (reference sequence). There are 13 residues in the CDR3. CDR3 amino acids: CASSFSSRYEQYF. The CDR3 DNA sequence: TGTGCCAGCAGCTTCTCCTCTCGCTACGAGCAGTACTTC.

The V gene is TRBV9, the J gene TRBJ2-3, with D possibly TRBD2 on 6 matching bases. CDR3 length equals 16 residues. Germline V gene lookup returns CDR1 SGDLS and CDR2 YYNGEE. Trimming took off 0 bases at V and 0 bases at J, with 11 bases between the two ends. CDR3 bases: TGTGCCAGCAGCGTAGTCGGCGGGGCGAGCACAGATACGCAGTATTTT. It encodes CASSVVGGASTDTQYF.

This clone showed up just a few times. J is TRBJ2-7 and V is TRBV19; D call uncertain. The germline V gene has CDR1 LNHDA and CDR2 SQIVND (reference sequence). The CDR3 spans 14 residues. The V end lost 4 bases, the J end lost 0 bases, and 10 bases lay between the germline ends. The CDR3: CASSTEVSSYEQYF. CDR3 sequence (DNA): TGTGCCAGTAGTACAGAGGTCAGCTCCTACGAGCAGTACTTC.

This clone was seen just once. The J gene is TRBJ2-5, the V gene TRBV7-8; 7 nucleotides line up with TRBD1. CDR3 size: 15 residues. Germline V gene sequence: CDR1 SGHVS, CDR2 FQNEAQ. J was trimmed by 5 bases and V by 5 bases; bases with no gene match: 11. This CDR3 reads CASSIRTGRGETQYF. The CDR3 coding sequence is TGTGCCAGCAGCATCAGGACAGGCAGGGGGGAGACCCAGTACTTC. The whole variable domain, filled in from reference TRBV7-8 and TRBJ2-5, reads GAGVSQSPRYKVAKRGQDVALRCDPISGHVSLFWYQQALGQGPEFLTYFQNEAQLDKSGLPSDRFFAERPEGSVSTLKIQRTQQEDSAVYLCASSIRTGRGETQYFGPGTRLLVL.

The chain combines TRBV7-9 with TRBJ1-2, with a possible D match to TRBD1 (5 bases). Germline lookup yields CDR1 SEHNR and CDR2 FQNEAQ (reference sequence). Trimming stripped 3 bases from V and 6 bases from J, with 11 bases between. This CDR3 is built from 13 residues. CDR3 sequence reads: CASSFREGDGYTF. In DNA form, the CDR3 reads TGTGCCAGCAGCTTCAGGGAGGGAGATGGCTACACCTTC.

The rearrangement uses TRBV7-9 and TRBJ2-3; D is uncertain. V lost 3 bases and J 0 bases, leaving 7 bases between the germline ends. This CDR3 is built from 14 residues. Germline V gene sequence: CDR1 SEHNR, CDR2 FQNEAQ (reference sequence). The CDR3 nucleotides read TGTGCCAGCAGCTTCCTCCGGAGCACAGATACGCAGTATTTT. This translates into CASSFLRSTDTQYF.

V gene TRBV9 combines with J gene TRBJ1-4; TRBD1 aligns across 7 bases. V shed 3 bases, J shed 8 bases, and the junction held 10 bases outside the gene matches. Germline-derived CDR1 and CDR2 are SGDLS and YYNGEE. This CDR3 is built from 15 residues. In DNA, the CDR3 is TGTGCCAGCAGCGCCGGGACAGCTCTGGCGGAAAAACTGTTTTTT. It specifies CASSAGTALAEKLFF.

The chain links TRBV27 to TRBJ1-1; D remains ambiguous. This CDR3 is 14 amino acids long. Deletions cut 0 bases from V and 2 bases from J, with 7 bases between. Germline CDR1 reads MNHEY; CDR2 reads SMNVEV (reference sequence). Here the CDR3 DNA reads TGTGCCAGCAGTTTATCGAGGAAAAACACTGAAGCTTTCTTT. Protein sequence: CASSLSRKNTEAFF.

J is TRBJ2-5 and V is TRBV10-1; TRBD2 matches at 9 bases. The V and J ends lost 2 bases and 5 bases, in that order; junction bases with no gene match: 9. This CDR3 comprises 16 residues. Germline loops: CDR1 WNHNN, CDR2 SYGVQD (reference sequence). Here the CDR3 DNA reads TGCGCCAGCAGTGAGGTCGGTGGCGGGGGGGCCGAGACCCAGTACTTC. Protein sequence: CASSEVGGGGAETQYF.

This chain uses TRBV18 with TRBJ2-2, with 13 bases that match TRBD2. This CDR3 contains 18 residues. Germline CDR1 is KGHSH and CDR2 is LQKENI. J lost 0 bases, V lost 5 bases, and 6 bases had no gene match. The CDR3 spells CASSSSGTSGTNTGELFF. CDR3 bases: TGTGCCAGCTCATCGTCCGGGACTAGCGGGACGAACACCGGGGAGCTGTTTTTT. Looking up the rest from reference TRBV18 and TRBJ2-2 gives the full variable domain: NAGVMQNPRHLVRRRGQEARLRCSPMKGHSHVYWYRQLPEEGLKFMVYLQKENIIDESGMPKERFSAEFPKEGPSILRIQQVVRGDSAAYFCASSSSGTSGTNTGELFFGEGSRLTVL.

The J gene is TRBJ2-1, the V gene TRBV18, with D perhaps TRBD2 (6 bases). V was clipped by 8 bases and J by 9 bases, with 23 bases between them. CDR1 is KGHSH and CDR2 is LQKENI in the germline V gene. This CDR3 comprises 15 residues. The CDR3 protein is CASTNPGLPISEQFF. The CDR3 bases are TGTGCCAGCACAAATCCGGGACTCCCCATCAGTGAGCAGTTCTTC.

The V call is TRBV12-2, the J call TRBJ2-3; the DNA was not used to check the table's D call, TRBD2. TRBV12-2 is reported as a pseudogene. The CDR3 covers 16 residues. The CDR3 here is CASRSTSGGEGDTQYF. The CDR3 DNA reads as TGTGCAAGTCGCTCTACTAGCGGGGGGGAAGGAGATACGCAGTATTTT.

V is TRBV7-6 and J is TRBJ1-4; D is unclear. V was pared by 4 bases and J by 8 bases, with 14 bases between. The CDR3 totals 14 residues. Germline V gives CDR1 SGHVS, CDR2 FNYEAQ. The CDR3 loop is CASSSRGGYEKLFF. Here the CDR3 DNA reads TGTGCCAGCAGCTCACGAGGAGGTTACGAAAAACTGTTTTTT.

This clone was observed a single time. The J gene is TRBJ2-3, the V gene TRBV4-2; 10 nucleotides match TRBD2. The length of the CDR3 is 17 residues. The germline V gene has CDR1 LGHNA and CDR2 YNFKEQ. The junction had 3 bases not matched to a gene; V was cut back by 0 bases and J by 0 bases. The CDR3 sequence: CASSQELAGPSTDTQYF. CDR3 in DNA: TGTGCCAGCAGCCAAGAACTAGCGGGACCTAGCACAGATACGCAGTATTTT.

CDR3 sequence (DNA): TGCGCCAGCAGTGTGTCGTGGGGGCCTTACAATGAGCAGTTCTTC. Protein product: CASSVSWGPYNEQFF. The chain carries TRBV10-1 and TRBJ2-1; D may be TRBD1 (6 bases). CDR3 length equals 15 residues. Germline loops: CDR1 WNHNN, CDR2 SYGVQD (reference sequence). Trimming removed 4 bases from V and 4 bases from J, with 14 bases in between.

This clone has only a few counts. This sequence joins TRBV5-1 and TRBJ2-5, with D maybe TRBD1 (5 bases). This CDR3 contains 15 residues. The germline CDR1 and CDR2 sequences are SGHRS and YFSETQ. V was cut by 5 bases and J by 0 bases, with 14 bases left in between. The CDR3 loop is CASSPAHRNQETQYF. The CDR3, as DNA: TGCGCCAGCAGTCCCGCTCACAGGAACCAAGAGACCCAGTACTTC.

The V call is TRBV18, the J call TRBJ1-5, with D unclear. V lost 0 bases, J lost 9 bases, and 15 bases lay in between. CDR3 size: 15 residues. Germline V gene sequence: CDR1 KGHSH, CDR2 LQKENI. The CDR3 region has the DNA TGTGCCAGCTCACCACCGGGTATTAGGACTTTGCCCCAGCATTTT. It translates to CASSPPGIRTLPQHF.

V usage is TRBV4-1 and J usage is TRBJ1-5; 7 positions match TRBD1. With V trimmed by 3 bases and J by 7 bases, 12 bases remained unmatched. Germline CDR1 is MGHRA and CDR2 is YSYEKL. This CDR3 region has 16 residues. CDR3 sequence reads: CASSHEDRAGGQPQHF. The DNA of the CDR3 is TGCGCCAGCAGCCATGAAGACAGGGCCGGAGGACAGCCCCAGCATTTT.

The gene calls are TRBV7-8 and TRBJ2-5; 9 positions agree with TRBD1. The junction had 10 bases not matched to a gene; V was cut back by 2 bases and J by 3 bases. The V gene's germline CDR1 is SGHVS and CDR2 FQNEAQ. This CDR3 spans 17 amino acids. The CDR3 region has the DNA TGTGCCAGCAGCTTAAAACCCTACCGGGACAGGGAAGAGACCCAGTACTTC. It codes for CASSLKPYRDREETQYF.

The CDR3 bases are TGTGCCAGCAGGTTGACAGGGGTGAACACTGAAGCTTTCTTT. Translation gives CASRLTGVNTEAFF. The J gene is TRBJ1-1, the V gene TRBV27; 8 nucleotides line up with TRBD1. V shed 6 bases, J shed 0 bases, and the junction held 3 bases outside the gene matches. Germline CDR1 MNHEY, CDR2 SMNVEV (reference sequence). The CDR3 totals 14 residues.

The V and J genes are TRBV18 and TRBJ1-1, with 7 positions matching TRBD1. Germline lookup yields CDR1 KGHSH and CDR2 LQKENI. The CDR3 loop spans 15 amino acids. The trim removed 3 bases at V and 1 base at J, leaving 5 bases unmatched. The CDR3 spells CASSPPNRGNTEAFF. The CDR3 coding sequence is TGTGCCAGCTCACCCCCAAACAGGGGGAACACTGAAGCTTTCTTT.

This clone was counted between two and nine times. The V gene is TRBV19, the J gene TRBJ1-3, with D uncertain. The germline V gene encodes CDR1 LNHDA and CDR2 SQIVND (reference sequence). The V end was cut by 5 bases, the J end by 9 bases, with 14 bases between. This CDR3 is built from 13 residues. The CDR3 DNA reads TGTGCCAGTAGTCCTACGTCTGATGGCACCATATATTTT. This translates into CASSPTSDGTIYF.